Below, 23 T cell receptor beta chains from the same sample are listed, as sequenced in a study of CD8+CD57+ T cells in acquired aplastic anemia. CDR3 and TCR beta VDJ profiling relied on a genomic DNA template. One entry per CDR3 protein results from TCRdb running MiXCR on the reads. The sample lists about 190,000 distinct CDR3 sequences; 50% to 55% were seen once. Sequenced sample: sorted CD4+, CD8+, or CD8+CD57+ T cells (not recorded which) from PBMCs. Receptors originate from a human donor in good health, serving as a control.

This clonotype showed up many times. CDR3 coding DNA: TGTGCCTGGAGTCTCTCGGACAGTAGCAATCAGCCCCAGCATTTT. It encodes CAWSLSDSSNQPQHF. The chain links TRBV30 to TRBJ1-5; D is possibly TRBD1 (6 bases). This CDR3 is built from 15 residues. CDR1 and CDR2 from the germline V gene are GTSNPN and SVGIG (reference sequence). Trimming pared 2 bases from V and 0 bases from J, leaving 11 bases between.

Details on this clonotype: At one boundary the junction diverges from the germline segment, which might be a read error. The chain combines TRBV5-1 with TRBJ1-1; perhaps TRBD1 as D (6 bases). The CDR3 length is 13 residues. Per the germline V gene, CDR1 is SGHRS and CDR2 is YFSETQ. The chain's CDR3 is CASRFTGSTEAFF. CDR3 sequence (DNA): TGTGCCAGCAGGTTCACAGGGAGCACTGAAGCTTTCTTT.

This clonotype was recorded many times. Here the CDR3 reads CATSAGGNTQYF. CDR3 coding DNA: TGTGCCACCAGTGCAGGAGGGAATACGCAGTATTTT. The gene calls are TRBV24-1 and TRBJ2-3, with a weak D call TRBD2 (6 bases). Germline V gives CDR1 KGHDR, CDR2 SFDVKD. The V and J ends lost 5 bases and 7 bases respectively, with 9 bases between them. This CDR3 comprises 12 residues.

This chain joins TRBV20-1 and TRBJ2-5; D is perhaps TRBD1 (5 bases). V lost 6 bases, J lost 5 bases, and 13 bases lay in between. The CDR3 runs 12 residues. The germline V gene encodes CDR1 DFQATT and CDR2 SNEGSKA (reference sequence). CDR3 region: CSAETELETQYF. The CDR3 coding sequence is TGCAGTGCCGAGACAGAATTGGAGACCCAGTACTTC.

This clonotype was seen repeatedly, ten times or more. This chain uses TRBV10-2 with TRBJ2-2; unclear D gene. Germline-derived CDR1 and CDR2 are WSHSY and SAAADI. Trimming shortened V by 4 bases and J by 7 bases, and 10 bases separated the two germline ends. The CDR3 is 13 amino acids. The CDR3 bases are TGCGCCAGCAGTGCGTTAATAAGCGGGGAGCTGTTTTTT. It encodes CASSALISGELFF.

The V gene is TRBV5-6, the J gene TRBJ2-5; 8 nucleotides match TRBD1. V shed 0 bases and J 4 bases; nucleotides not matched to a gene: 8. This CDR3 has 16 residues. From germline, CDR1 is SGHDT and CDR2 YYEEEE. The CDR3 loop reads CASSLVGRGRGETQYF. The CDR3 DNA is TGTGCCAGCAGCTTGGTGGGCAGGGGGCGCGGAGAGACCCAGTACTTC.

The chain couples TRBV11-1 to TRBJ2-5; D possibly corresponds to TRBD1 (5 bases). The V and J ends lost 0 bases and 7 bases respectively, with 9 bases between them. The CDR3 is 13 amino acids. Germline V CDR1 and CDR2: SGHAT, FQDESV (reference sequence). CDR3 loop: CASSLARQSTQYF. DNA for the CDR3: TGTGCCAGCAGCTTAGCGCGACAGTCGACCCAGTACTTC.

The rearrangement joins TRBV7-9 to TRBJ2-7, with 9 bases aligning to TRBD2. Germline CDR1 and CDR2: SEHNR and FQNEAQ (reference sequence). V gave up 0 bases and J gave up 3 bases; unmatched junction bases: 6. This CDR3 spans 16 amino acids. CDR3 sequence (DNA): TGTGCCAGCAGCTTAGCAGATAGCGGGGGCTTCTACGAGCAGTACGTC. Protein product: CASSLADSGGFYEQYV.

The chain carries TRBV2 and TRBJ2-5; 9 nucleotides agree with TRBD1. The CDR3 sequence is 12 residues long. Germline assignment: CDR1 SNHLY and CDR2 FYNNEI. Trimming cost V 6 bases and J 7 bases; bases outside gene matches: 3. CDR3 bases: TGTGCCAGCAGGGACAGGGGAGGGACCCAGTACTTC. Encoded protein: CASRDRGGTQYF.

This clonotype showed up just once. The junction differs from germline at one of its ends, possibly a read error. Here the CDR3 DNA reads TGTACCACCAGCAGAGATAGAGCGGGACAGGGGCAGAATGAGCAGTTCTTC. Its translation is CTTSRDRAGQGQNEQFF. V usage is TRBV15 and J usage is TRBJ2-1; 10 bases fit TRBD1. Germline CDR1 is LNHNV and CDR2 is YYDKDF (reference sequence). The CDR3 is made up of 17 amino acids.

As to this clonotype: Being one base from a much bigger clone, this may be a read error. The V call is TRBV6-1, the J call TRBJ1-1, with D possibly being TRBD1 (6 bases). Germline V gives CDR1 MNHNS, CDR2 SASEGT. This CDR3 region has 12 residues. Here the CDR3 reads CASRQGWTEASF. In DNA, the CDR3 is TGTGCCAGCAGACAGGGCTGGACTGAAGCTTCCTTT.

The gene calls are TRBV12-5 and TRBJ1-6; the D is unclear. The CDR3 runs to 15 residues. Germline assignment: CDR1 LGHNT and CDR2 FRNRAP. The CDR3: CASSLHSAYNSPLHF. In DNA, the CDR3 is TGTGCCAGCAGTTTACACAGCGCTTATAATTCACCCCTCCACTTT.

The chain uses TRBV11-3 and TRBJ2-7; 12 nucleotides line up with TRBD1. V lost 5 bases to trimming and J lost 3 bases; unmatched junction nucleotides: 5. The CDR3 runs to 15 residues. Germline V lookup: CDR1 SGHNT, CDR2 YENEEA. The CDR3 bases are TGTGCCAGCAGCGGCGGGACAGGGGGCATCTACGAGCAGTACTTC. This sequence encodes CASSGGTGGIYEQYF.

This clonotype was seen repeatedly, ten times or more. The chain carries TRBV20-1 and TRBJ2-2; D may be TRBD1 (6 bases). Germline values: CDR1 DFQATT, CDR2 SNEGSKA (reference sequence). This CDR3 comprises 14 residues. Trimming left V 3 bases short and J 0 bases short, with 8 bases between. CDR3 DNA: TGCAGTGCTAGTGGGGGCGCGAACACCGGGGAGCTGTTTTTT. This gives the protein CSASGGANTGELFF.

The chain has TRBV6-1 and TRBJ1-1; D is unclear. The CDR3 runs 15 residues. Germline assignment: CDR1 MNHNS and CDR2 SASEGT. V dropped 5 bases and J dropped 6 bases, with 19 bases sitting between them. The CDR3: CASSLGERPLAEAFF. For the CDR3, the DNA is TGTGCCAGCAGTTTAGGAGAACGACCTCTCGCTGAAGCTTTCTTT.

The chain uses TRBV29-1 and TRBJ1-2; D is perhaps TRBD1 (5 bases). Germline lookup yields CDR1 SQVTM and CDR2 ANQGSEA. The CDR3 totals 12 residues. V was clipped by 1 base and J by 6 bases, with 9 bases between them. The chain's CDR3 is CSVEGGSNGYTF. CDR3 nucleotide sequence: TGCAGCGTTGAAGGGGGGAGCAATGGCTACACCTTC.

On this clonotype itself: At one end the junction does not follow the germline gene, possibly because of a read error. The rearrangement uses TRBV7-7 and TRBJ1-2, with D possibly TRBD1 on 5 matching bases. The CDR3 totals 12 residues. Germline V gene data show CDR1 as SSHAT and CDR2 as FNYEAQ (reference sequence). Written as DNA, the CDR3 is TGTGCTAGCAGCCGGGACGGAGTCCCACCGACCTTC. This encodes CASSRDGVPPTF.

In its sample, this clonotype was seen a few times. This sequence joins TRBV7-2 and TRBJ2-4, with 12 bases aligning to TRBD2. CDR3 length: 20 amino acids. Germline V gene data show CDR1 as SGHTA and CDR2 as FQGNSA. With V trimmed by 1 base and J by 1 base, 11 bases remained unmatched. The CDR3 DNA reads as TGTGCCAGCAGCTTAGTGGCGGAACTAGCGGGGGGTTTGGCCAAAAACATTCAGTACTTC. Translating gives CASSLVAELAGGLAKNIQYF.

This chain uses TRBV7-9 with TRBJ2-2; no definite D call. Trimming pared 6 bases from V and 8 bases from J, leaving 7 bases between. The CDR3 contains 11 residues. Germline V gene data show CDR1 as SEHNR and CDR2 as FQNEAQ (reference sequence). CDR3 residues: CASSYGGELFF. The CDR3 region has the DNA TGTGCCAGCAGTTACGGGGGGGAGCTGTTTTTT.

This clonotype has a single count. V gene TRBV11-2 combines with J gene TRBJ2-1; 8 nucleotides match TRBD2. The germline CDR1 and CDR2 sequences are SGHAT and FQNNGV. The CDR3 has 14 amino acids. The ends lost 6 bases at V and 5 bases at J; junction bases unmatched: 6. CDR3 protein: CASRLVAGNNEQFF. The CDR3, as DNA: TGTGCCAGCAGACTTGTAGCGGGAAACAATGAGCAGTTCTTC.

The CDR3 DNA is TGTGCCAGCAGTGAATATCTGGGTAATTCACCCCTCCACTTT. Protein: CASSEYLGNSPLHF. The chain has TRBV25-1 and TRBJ1-6, with D unclear. Germline V lookup: CDR1 MGHDK, CDR2 SYGVNS. V lost 0 bases and J 6 bases, leaving 6 bases between the germline ends. This CDR3 contains 14 residues. The complete variable domain, with remaining parts taken from reference TRBV25-1 and TRBJ1-6, reads EADIYQTPRYLVIGTGKKITLECSQTMGHDKMYWYQQDPGMELHLIHYSYGVNSTEKGDLSSESTVSRIRTEHFPLTLESARPSHTSQYLCASSEYLGNSPLHFGNGTRLTVT.

At least ten counts were recorded for this clonotype. The V gene is TRBV4-1, the J gene TRBJ1-3; tentative D call: TRBD1 (5 bases). The V end was cut by 1 base, the J end by 0 bases, with 10 bases between. CDR1 MGHRA and CDR2 YSYEKL come from the germline V gene. The CDR3 sequence is 16 residues long. DNA of the CDR3: TGCGCCAGCAGCCAAGGGGGGGTTTCCTCTGGAAACACCATATATTTT. Residues: CASSQGGVSSGNTIYF.

The rearrangement links TRBV30 to TRBJ1-4; the D gene is possibly TRBD1 (5 bases). Trimming cost V 5 bases and J 4 bases, with 14 bases left between them. Germline CDR1 is GTSNPN and CDR2 is SVGIG (reference sequence). This CDR3 has 14 amino acids. The CDR3 protein is CAWGLGDLNEKLFF. DNA for the CDR3: TGTGCCTGGGGATTAGGGGACCTTAATGAAAAACTGTTTTTT.